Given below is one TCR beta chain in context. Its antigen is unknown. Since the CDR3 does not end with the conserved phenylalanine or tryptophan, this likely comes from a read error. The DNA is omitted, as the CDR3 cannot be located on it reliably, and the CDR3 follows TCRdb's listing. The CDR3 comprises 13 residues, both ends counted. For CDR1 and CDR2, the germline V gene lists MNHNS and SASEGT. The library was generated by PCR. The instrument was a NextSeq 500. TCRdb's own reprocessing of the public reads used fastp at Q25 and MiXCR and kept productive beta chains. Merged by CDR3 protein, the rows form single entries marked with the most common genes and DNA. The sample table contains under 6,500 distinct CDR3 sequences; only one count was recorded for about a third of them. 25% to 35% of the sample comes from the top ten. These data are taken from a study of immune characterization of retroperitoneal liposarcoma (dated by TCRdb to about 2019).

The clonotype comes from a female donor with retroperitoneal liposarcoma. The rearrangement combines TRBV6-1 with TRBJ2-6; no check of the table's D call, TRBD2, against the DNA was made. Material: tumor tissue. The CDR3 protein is CASSEAETQFFGP.